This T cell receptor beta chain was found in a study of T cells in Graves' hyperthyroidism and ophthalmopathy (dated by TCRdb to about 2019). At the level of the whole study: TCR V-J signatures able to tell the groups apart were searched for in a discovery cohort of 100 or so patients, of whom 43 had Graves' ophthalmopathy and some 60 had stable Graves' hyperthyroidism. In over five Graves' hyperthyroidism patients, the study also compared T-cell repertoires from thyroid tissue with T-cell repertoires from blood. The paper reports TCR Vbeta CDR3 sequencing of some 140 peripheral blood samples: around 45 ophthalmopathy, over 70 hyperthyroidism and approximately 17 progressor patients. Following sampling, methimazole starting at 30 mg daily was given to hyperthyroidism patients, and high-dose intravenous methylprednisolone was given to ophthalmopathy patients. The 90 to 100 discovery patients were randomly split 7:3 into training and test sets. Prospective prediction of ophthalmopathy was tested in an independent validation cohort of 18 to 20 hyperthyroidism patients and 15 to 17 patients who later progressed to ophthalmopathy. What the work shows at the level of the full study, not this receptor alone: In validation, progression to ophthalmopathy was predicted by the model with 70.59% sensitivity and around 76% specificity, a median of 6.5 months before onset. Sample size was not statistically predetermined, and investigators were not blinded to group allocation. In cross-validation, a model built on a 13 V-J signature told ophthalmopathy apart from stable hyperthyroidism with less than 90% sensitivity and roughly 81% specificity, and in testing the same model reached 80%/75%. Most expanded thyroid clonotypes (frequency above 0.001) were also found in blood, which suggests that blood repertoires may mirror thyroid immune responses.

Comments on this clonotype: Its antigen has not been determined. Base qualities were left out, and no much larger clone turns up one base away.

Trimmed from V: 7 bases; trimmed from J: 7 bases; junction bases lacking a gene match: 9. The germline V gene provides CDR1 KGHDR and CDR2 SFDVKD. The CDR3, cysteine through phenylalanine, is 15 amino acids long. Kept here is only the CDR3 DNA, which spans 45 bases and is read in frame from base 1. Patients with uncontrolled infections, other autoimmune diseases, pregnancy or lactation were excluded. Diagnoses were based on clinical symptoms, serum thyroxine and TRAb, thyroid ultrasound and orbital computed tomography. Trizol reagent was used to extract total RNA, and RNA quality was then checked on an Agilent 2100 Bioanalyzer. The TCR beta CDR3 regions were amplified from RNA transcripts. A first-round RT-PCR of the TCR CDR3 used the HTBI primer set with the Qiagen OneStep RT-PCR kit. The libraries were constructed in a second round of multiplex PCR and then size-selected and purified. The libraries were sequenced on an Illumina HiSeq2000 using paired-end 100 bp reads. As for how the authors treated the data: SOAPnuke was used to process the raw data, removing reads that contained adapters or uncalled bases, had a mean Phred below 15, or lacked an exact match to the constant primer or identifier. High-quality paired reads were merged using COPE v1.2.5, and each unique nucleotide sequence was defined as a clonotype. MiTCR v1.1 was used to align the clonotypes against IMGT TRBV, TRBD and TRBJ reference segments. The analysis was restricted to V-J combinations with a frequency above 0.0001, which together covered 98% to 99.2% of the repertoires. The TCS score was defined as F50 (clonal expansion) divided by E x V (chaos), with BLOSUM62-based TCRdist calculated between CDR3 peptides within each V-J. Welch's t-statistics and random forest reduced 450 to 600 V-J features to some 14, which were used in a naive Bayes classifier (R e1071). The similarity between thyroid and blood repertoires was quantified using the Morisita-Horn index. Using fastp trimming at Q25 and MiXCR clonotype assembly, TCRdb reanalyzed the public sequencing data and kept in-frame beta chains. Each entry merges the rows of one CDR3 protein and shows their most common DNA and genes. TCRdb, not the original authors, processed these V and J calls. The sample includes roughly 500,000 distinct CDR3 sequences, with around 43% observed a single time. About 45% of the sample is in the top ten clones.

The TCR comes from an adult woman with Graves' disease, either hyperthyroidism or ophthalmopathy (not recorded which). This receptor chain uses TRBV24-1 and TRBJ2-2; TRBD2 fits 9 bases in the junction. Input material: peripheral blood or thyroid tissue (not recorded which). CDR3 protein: CATSVVAGDIGELFF. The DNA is TGTGCCACCAGCGTCGTAGCGGGAGATATCGGGGAGCTGTTTTTT.